These 10 T cell receptor beta chains were sequenced from one sample in a study of blood T cell repertoires in COVID-19. TCRdb's table, derived via immunoSEQ multiplex PCR, lists solely in-frame clones and lacks some. Of some 400,000 clones in the sample, around 87% are singletons; the top ten hold approximately 1.2%. The sequencing input was PBMCs or T cells enriched from blood (not recorded which). These receptors all come from a man aged 30-40 years who had recovered from COVID-19.

The V gene is TRBV12-3 or TRBV12-4, the J gene TRBJ1-2; D call uncertain. Trimming removed 5 bases from V and 8 bases from J, with 9 bases in between. This CDR3 is built from 11 residues. CDR3: CASSVNRGYTF. CDR3 nucleotide sequence: TGTGCCAGCAGTGTTAATCGGGGCTACACCTTC.

V and J are TRBV12-3 or TRBV12-4 and TRBJ2-7; D call uncertain. CDR3 size: 13 residues. Trimming cost V 7 bases and J 2 bases, with 12 bases left between them. The CDR3 loop reads CASTMQPTYEQYF. The CDR3 DNA is TGTGCCAGCACTATGCAACCAACCTACGAGCAGTACTTC.

The gene calls are TRBV7-2 and TRBJ1-1, with 7 bases lining up with TRBD1. The germline V gene has CDR1 SGHTA and CDR2 FQGNSA. This CDR3 has 15 amino acids. The V gene end was trimmed by 0 bases and the J gene end by 10 bases; junction bases not matched to a gene: 11. CDR3 sequence (DNA): TGTGCCAGCAGCTTAGCGCAGGGGGGCCGAAATGGAGCTTTCTTT. Its protein is CASSLAQGGRNGAFF. Supplemented by reference TRBV7-2 and TRBJ1-1, the full variable domain reads GAGVSQSPSNKVTEKGKDVELRCDPISGHTALYWYRQSLGQGLEFLIYFQGNSAPDKSGLPSDRFSAERTGGSVSTLTIQRTQQEDSAVYLCASSLAQGGRNGAFFGQGTRLTVV.

V is TRBV12-2 and J is TRBJ2-7; TRBD1, as called in the table, went unchecked against the DNA. TRBV12-2 is a documented pseudogene. The CDR3 has 16 amino acids. CDR3 residues: CASRLVRGSSSYEQYF. Written as DNA, the CDR3 is TGTGCAAGTCGCTTAGTTAGGGGGTCTAGCTCCTACGAGCAGTACTTC.

V is TRBV4-3 and J is TRBJ2-1; the match to TRBD2 covers 9 bases. Germline-derived CDR1 and CDR2 are LGHNA and YSLEER. The CDR3 totals 16 residues. With 3 bases clipped from V and 4 bases from J, the junction kept 7 bases outside the gene matches. CDR3 loop: CASSQTWTSEYNEQFF. The DNA of the CDR3 is TGCGCCAGCAGCCAGACCTGGACTAGCGAATACAATGAGCAGTTCTTC.

Of note for this clone: Other DNA sequences in this sample translate to the same CDR3. The V and J genes are TRBV29-1 and TRBJ2-5; 8 bases are a match to TRBD2. Per the germline V gene, CDR1 is SQVTM and CDR2 is ANQGSEA. The CDR3 length is 12 residues. Losses at the gene ends were 3 bases for V and 4 bases for J; bases not matched to a gene: 1. CDR3 sequence: CSVDGLAETQYF. CDR3 in DNA: TGCAGCGTTGATGGACTAGCAGAGACCCAGTACTTC.

The chain recombines TRBV5-6 with TRBJ2-7, with 9 bases aligning to TRBD1. The trim removed 0 bases at V and 1 base at J, leaving 11 bases unmatched. Germline CDR1 and CDR2: SGHDT and YYEEEE. The CDR3 totals 18 residues. For the CDR3, the DNA is TGTGCCAGCAGCTTGGCGATTTTCGGGACAGGGCCATCCTACGAGCAGTACTTC. Translating it yields CASSLAIFGTGPSYEQYF.

V gene TRBV7-9 combines with J gene TRBJ1-1; D gene uncertain. Trimming removed 1 base at V and 8 bases at J, with 8 bases between. The CDR3 consists of 12 residues. Germline V CDR1 and CDR2: SEHNR, FQNEAQ (reference sequence). Here the CDR3 DNA reads TGTGCCAGCAGCTTAGTTGCGGGGGAAGCTTTCTTT. Translating it yields CASSLVAGEAFF.

The CDR3 here is CASSYSSGSNQPQHF. The DNA for the CDR3 is TGTGCCAGCAGTTACTCGAGCGGTTCCAATCAGCCCCAGCATTTT. The chain has TRBV6-2 or TRBV6-3 and TRBJ1-5, with D unclear. This CDR3 is built from 15 residues. Trimming took 0 bases from V and 3 from J, leaving 9 bases between them. Germline assignment: CDR1 MNHEY and CDR2 SVGEGT.

The J gene is TRBJ2-1, the V gene TRBV24-1, with D perhaps matching TRBD1 (5 bases). The ends were cut back, 2 bases at V and 7 bases at J, with 20 bases in the middle. In germline, CDR1 is KGHDR, CDR2 SFDVKD. This CDR3 has 17 residues. The CDR3 nucleotides are TGTGCCACCAGTGATTCCACCCACGGTGGGGCACTGAATGAGCAGTTCTTC. This translates into CATSDSTHGGALNEQFF.